These T cell receptor beta chains were read from a single sample in a study of cytomegalovirus exposure and HLA in healthy donors. Produced via immunoSEQ multiplex PCR; TCRdb's table is partial and in-frame only. The sample contains 250,000 or so clones, roughly 87% of which appear only once. The sample consisted of PBMCs. The receptors come from a man younger than 30 in good health and CMV-seropositive. The CDR3 runs from the conserved cysteine through the conserved F or W. A D gene is named only where the DNA matches it firmly. Clone size is given for some rows only: seen once, a few or many times, or a class if the clone is expanded.

V: TRBV6-6
size: -
D: TRBD1
J: TRBJ1-2
CDR3: CASRRTGEGGYTF
DNA: TGTGCCAGCAGACGGACAGGGGAGGGTGGCTACACCTTC

V: TRBV6-5
size: -
D: -
J: TRBJ1-2
CDR3: CASSYSGQRLHGYTF
DNA: TGTGCCAGCAGTTACTCAGGACAGAGACTCCATGGCTACACCTTC

V: TRBV5-4
size: -
D: -
J: TRBJ2-2
CDR3: CASSLGGSGELFF
DNA: TGTGCCAGCAGCTTGGGAGGGTCCGGGGAGCTGTTTTTT

V: TRBV30
size: once
D: -
J: TRBJ1-2
CDR3: CAWSVPPAGYTF
DNA: TGTGCCTGGAGTGTACCGCCGGCTGGCTACACCTTC

V: TRBV5-8
size: few
D: -
J: TRBJ2-5
CDR3: CASSPGRGYQETQYF
DNA: TGTGCCAGCAGCCCGGGAAGGGGGTACCAAGAGACCCAGTACTTC

V: TRBV28
size: -
D: -
J: TRBJ2-7
CDR3: CATAKSSYEQYF
DNA: TGTGCCACAGCGAAGAGCTCCTACGAGCAGTACTTC

V: TRBV6-1
size: -
D: -
J: TRBJ2-1
CDR3: CASSDAGLGYNEQFF
DNA: TGTGCCAGCAGTGACGCGGGCCTAGGCTACAATGAGCAGTTCTTC

V: TRBV6-1
size: -
D: -
J: TRBJ2-1
CDR3: CASSEASLAEQFF
DNA: TGTGCCAGCAGTGAAGCTTCGTTGGCTGAGCAGTTCTTC

V: TRBV28
size: -
D: TRBD2
J: TRBJ2-7
CDR3: CASRPNGSGRSYEQYF
DNA: TGTGCCAGCAGGCCTAACGGCAGCGGGAGATCTTACGAGCAGTACTTC

V: TRBV5-1
size: -
D: -
J: TRBJ1-4
CDR3: CASSWDARQSTNEKLFF
DNA: TGCGCCAGCAGCTGGGACGCACGACAATCAACTAATGAAAAACTGTTTTTT

V: TRBV5-1
size: -
D: -
J: TRBJ2-2
CDR3: CASSWNRNTGELFF
DNA: TGCGCCAGCAGCTGGAACAGGAACACCGGGGAGCTGTTTTTT

V: TRBV5-1
size: -
D: -
J: TRBJ1-4
CDR3: CASSLYPGSNEKLFF
DNA: TGCGCCAGCAGCTTGTACCCAGGATCAAATGAAAAACTGTTTTTT

V: TRBV29-1
size: -
D: TRBD1
J: TRBJ2-2
CDR3: CSVGDPGQGADGELFF
DNA: TGCAGCGTAGGCGATCCGGGACAGGGGGCGGACGGGGAGCTGTTTTTT

V: TRBV6-5
size: -
D: -
J: TRBJ1-2
CDR3: CASSYELNYGYTF
DNA: TGTGCCAGCAGTTACGAGCTTAACTATGGCTACACCTTC

V: TRBV6-5
size: once
D: -
J: TRBJ2-1
CDR3: CASSFIKNLFNEQFF
DNA: TGTGCCAGCAGCTTTATAAAAAACTTATTCAATGAGCAGTTCTTC

V: TRBV13
size: -
D: TRBD2
J: TRBJ2-3
CDR3: CASSLSGRPQDTQYF
DNA: TGTGCCAGCAGCTTAAGCGGGAGACCCCAAGATACGCAGTATTTT

V: TRBV15
size: -
D: -
J: TRBJ2-1
CDR3: CATSRRLGNEQFF
DNA: TGTGCCACCAGCAGAAGGCTGGGGAATGAGCAGTTCTTC

V: TRBV5-1
size: -
D: -
J: TRBJ1-2
CDR3: CASSYGENYGYTF
DNA: TGCGCCAGCAGCTATGGGGAGAACTATGGCTACACCTTC

V: TRBV4-2
size: -
D: -
J: TRBJ2-7
CDR3: CASSQGLEKAYEQYF
DNA: TGTGCCAGCAGCCAAGGACTAGAAAAGGCGTACGAGCAGTACTTC

V: TRBV6-4
size: -
D: TRBD2
J: TRBJ2-1
CDR3: CASSVDGRANEQFF
DNA: TGTGCCAGCAGTGTTGACGGGAGGGCCAATGAGCAGTTCTTC

V: TRBV20-1
size: -
D: -
J: TRBJ1-2
CDR3: CSAGAGYGYTF
DNA: TGCAGTGCGGGAGCCGGGTATGGCTACACCTTC

V: TRBV5-6
size: -
D: -
J: TRBJ1-1
CDR3: CASSLVGKTEAFF
DNA: TGTGCCAGCAGCTTGGTAGGGAAAACTGAAGCTTTCTTT

V: TRBV5-4
size: -
D: -
J: TRBJ2-2
CDR3: CASSLGQNTGELFF
DNA: TGTGCCAGCAGCTTGGGGCAGAACACCGGGGAGCTGTTTTTT

V: TRBV6-5
size: -
D: -
J: TRBJ2-3
CDR3: CASSYQLPGTDTQYF
DNA: TGTGCCAGCAGTTACCAACTCCCGGGGACAGATACGCAGTATTTT

V: TRBV4-2
size: once
D: -
J: TRBJ1-3
CDR3: CASSQGMSGNTIYF
DNA: TGTGCCAGCAGCCAAGGGATGTCTGGAAACACCATATATTTT

V: TRBV5-4
size: -
D: TRBD2
J: TRBJ2-1
CDR3: CASSLAGAREQFF
DNA: TGTGCCAGCAGCTTAGCGGGAGCTCGTGAGCAGTTCTTC

V: TRBV5-1
size: -
D: TRBD1
J: TRBJ2-3
CDR3: CASSTRQGDTQYF
DNA: TGCGCCAGCAGCACCAGACAGGGAGATACGCAGTATTTT

V: TRBV27
size: once
D: TRBD2
J: TRBJ2-1
CDR3: CASSLGGRNNEQFF
DNA: TGTGCCAGCAGTTTAGGCGGGAGAAACAATGAGCAGTTCTTC

V: TRBV28
size: -
D: -
J: TRBJ1-2
CDR3: CASSEDTRDGYTF
DNA: TGTGCCAGCAGTGAGGACACCAGGGATGGCTACACCTTC

V: TRBV7-2
size: -
D: -
J: TRBJ2-2
CDR3: CATQSPPGYTGELFF
DNA: TGTGCCACCCAATCCCCCCCGGGTTATACCGGGGAGCTGTTTTTT

V: TRBV5-1
size: -
D: TRBD2
J: TRBJ2-3
CDR3: CASSLGLAGADTQYF
DNA: TGCGCCAGCAGCCTGGGACTAGCGGGAGCAGATACGCAGTATTTT

V: TRBV2
size: -
D: TRBD2
J: TRBJ2-1
CDR3: CASSNSAGGRVNEQFF
DNA: TGTGCCAGCAGTAACAGCGCGGGAGGGCGGGTGAATGAGCAGTTCTTC

V: TRBV2
size: -
D: -
J: TRBJ2-7
CDR3: CASSGTTRDAGSYEQYF
DNA: TGTGCCAGCAGTGGGACTACCCGGGACGCGGGGTCCTACGAGCAGTACTTC

V: TRBV30
size: -
D: -
J: TRBJ2-1
CDR3: CAWSVSSRLIYNEQFF
DNA: TGTGCCTGGAGTGTATCGAGCAGGCTCATCTACAATGAGCAGTTCTTC

V: TRBV6-1
size: -
D: -
J: TRBJ1-3
CDR3: CASSVPGRSGNTIYF
DNA: TGTGCCAGCAGTGTTCCGGGACGCTCTGGAAACACCATATATTTT

V: TRBV4-1
size: -
D: TRBD1
J: TRBJ2-7
CDR3: CASSQGDRVYEQYF
DNA: TGCGCCAGCAGCCAAGGAGACAGGGTTTACGAGCAGTACTTC

V: TRBV5-1
size: -
D: -
J: TRBJ1-1
CDR3: CASFRTENTEAFF
DNA: TGCGCCAGCTTTAGGACGGAGAACACTGAAGCTTTCTTT

V: TRBV5-4
size: once
D: -
J: TRBJ1-1
CDR3: CASSLDRHTEAFF
DNA: TGTGCCAGCAGCTTGGACCGACACACTGAAGCTTTCTTT

V: TRBV6-5
size: -
D: -
J: TRBJ2-1
CDR3: CASVRTGSGDEQFF
DNA: TGTGCCAGCGTCCGAACGGGCAGCGGCGATGAGCAGTTCTTC

V: TRBV6-1
size: few
D: -
J: TRBJ1-2
CDR3: CASTVRETDGYTF
DNA: TGTGCCAGCACGGTGAGGGAGACGGATGGCTACACCTTC

V: TRBV30
size: -
D: -
J: TRBJ2-1
CDR3: CAWSASPPDEQFF
DNA: TGTGCCTGGAGTGCAAGTCCCCCAGATGAGCAGTTCTTC

V: TRBV7-9
size: -
D: -
J: TRBJ1-5
CDR3: CASSLAGGNQPQHF
DNA: TGTGCCAGCAGCTTAGCGGGGGGGAATCAGCCCCAGCATTTT

V: TRBV6-1
size: -
D: -
J: TRBJ1-2
CDR3: CASSAHGTEYGYTF
DNA: TGTGCCAGCAGTGCCCACGGGACGGAATATGGCTACACCTTC

V: TRBV18
size: -
D: TRBD1
J: TRBJ1-5
CDR3: CASSQQGYNQPQHF
DNA: TGTGCCAGCTCACAACAGGGGTACAATCAGCCCCAGCATTTT

V: TRBV5-1
size: -
D: -
J: TRBJ2-1
CDR3: CASSGHTGSYNEQFF
DNA: TGCGCCAGCTCGGGACACACTGGCTCCTACAATGAGCAGTTCTTC

V: TRBV7-2
size: -
D: TRBD2
J: TRBJ2-7
CDR3: CASSLGLAASYEQYF
DNA: TGTGCCAGCAGCTTAGGGCTAGCGGCATCCTACGAGCAGTACTTC

V: TRBV6-6
size: -
D: TRBD1
J: TRBJ2-1
CDR3: CASSYSRQGNNEQFF
DNA: TGTGCCAGCAGTTACTCGAGACAGGGCAACAATGAGCAGTTCTTC

V: TRBV11-2
size: -
D: -
J: TRBJ2-7
CDR3: CASSFFPENEQYF
DNA: TGTGCCAGCAGCTTCTTTCCGGAAAACGAGCAGTACTTC

V: TRBV5-1
size: -
D: -
J: TRBJ2-1
CDR3: CASSLGGRMDEQFF
DNA: TGCGCCAGCAGCTTGGGGGGTCGAATGGATGAGCAGTTCTTC